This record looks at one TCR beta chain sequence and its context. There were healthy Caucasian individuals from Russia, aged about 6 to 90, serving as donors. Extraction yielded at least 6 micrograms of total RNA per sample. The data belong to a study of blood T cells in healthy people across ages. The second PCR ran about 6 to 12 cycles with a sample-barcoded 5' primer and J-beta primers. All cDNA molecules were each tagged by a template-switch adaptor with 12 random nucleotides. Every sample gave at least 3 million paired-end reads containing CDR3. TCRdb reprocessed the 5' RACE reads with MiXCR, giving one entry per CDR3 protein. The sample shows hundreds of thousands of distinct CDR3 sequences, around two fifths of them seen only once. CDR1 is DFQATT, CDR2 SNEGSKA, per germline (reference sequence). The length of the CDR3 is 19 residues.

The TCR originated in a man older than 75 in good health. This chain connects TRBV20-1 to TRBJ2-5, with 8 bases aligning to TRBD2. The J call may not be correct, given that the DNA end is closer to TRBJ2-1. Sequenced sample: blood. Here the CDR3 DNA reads TGCAGTGCTAGAGGATCGTTGAGCGGGGGCAGTAGCGAACAAGAGACCCAGTTCTTC. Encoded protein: CSARGSLSGGSSEQETQFF.